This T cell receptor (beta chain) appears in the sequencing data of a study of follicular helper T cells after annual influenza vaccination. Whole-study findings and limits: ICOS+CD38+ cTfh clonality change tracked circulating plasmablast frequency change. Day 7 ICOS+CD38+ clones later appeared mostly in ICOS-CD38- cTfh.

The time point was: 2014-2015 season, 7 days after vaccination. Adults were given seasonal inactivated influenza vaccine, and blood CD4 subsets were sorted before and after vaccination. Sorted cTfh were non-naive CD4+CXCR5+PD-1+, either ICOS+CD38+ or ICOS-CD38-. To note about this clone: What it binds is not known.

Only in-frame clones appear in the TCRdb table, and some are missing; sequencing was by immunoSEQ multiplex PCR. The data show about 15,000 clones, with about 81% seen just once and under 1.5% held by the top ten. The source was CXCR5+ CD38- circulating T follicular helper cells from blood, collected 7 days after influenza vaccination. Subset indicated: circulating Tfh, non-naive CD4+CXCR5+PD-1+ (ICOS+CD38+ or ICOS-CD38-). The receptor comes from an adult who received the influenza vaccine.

The CDR3 nucleotides read TGTGCCAGCAGTGACCAGACAGGGGGGAGTCAGCCCCAGCATTTT. Encoded protein: CASSDQTGGSQPQHF. The chain is built from TRBV2 and TRBJ1-5; 9 bases agree with TRBD1. The V segment lost 3 bases and the J segment 6 bases; nucleotides outside the gene matches: 6. The CDR3 loop spans 15 amino acids. Germline V CDR1 and CDR2: SNHLY, FYNNEI.